Below, 16 T cell receptor beta chains from the same sample are listed, as sequenced in a study of neurological immune-mediated disorders. TCRdb processed the 5' RACE reads anew with MiXCR; each CDR3 protein has one entry. The sample has tens of thousands of distinct CDR3 sequences, approximately 5.8% seen once. Sequencing was carried out using CD4+ T cells from blood. Every receptor here comes from a woman aged 18 to 35 with multiple sclerosis.

This clonotype was recorded at least ten times. The rearrangement uses TRBV10-1 and TRBJ2-1; TRBD2 aligns across 11 bases. This CDR3 contains 15 residues. J gave up 10 bases and V 5 bases, and 10 bases lay outside the gene matches. Germline loops: CDR1 WNHNN, CDR2 SYGVQD (reference sequence). Here the CDR3 DNA reads TGCGCCAGCAGTCCCCGACTAGCGGGAACCCGGGAGCAGTTCTTC. Translation gives CASSPRLAGTREQFF.

The V and J genes are TRBV14 and TRBJ1-1; D is possibly TRBD1 (6 bases). V shed 1 base and J shed 4 bases, with 13 bases lying between them. The CDR3 loop spans 15 amino acids. CDR1 is SGHDN and CDR2 is FVKESK in the germline V gene. The CDR3 spells CASSQAGALGTEAFF. CDR3 DNA sequence: TGTGCCAGCAGCCAAGCAGGGGCGCTGGGCACTGAAGCTTTCTTT.

This chain links TRBV7-8 with TRBJ1-1, with D unclear. CDR1 is SGHVS and CDR2 is FQNEAQ in the germline V gene. This CDR3 has 14 amino acids. The ends were cut back, 6 bases at V and 1 base at J, with 12 bases in the middle. The CDR3 nucleotides read TGTGCCAGCAGTTTCTTCCGGACGAACACTGAAGCTTTCTTT. Its protein is CASSFFRTNTEAFF.

A few counts support this clonotype. A much bigger clone sits one base away, suggesting this may be a read error. V usage is TRBV20-1 and J usage is TRBJ1-2; 8 bases agree with TRBD1. The J segment lost 6 bases and the V segment lost 7 bases, leaving 13 bases of the junction unmatched. Germline-derived CDR1 and CDR2 are DFQATT and SNEGSKA (reference sequence). The length of the CDR3 is 14 residues. The CDR3 here is CSVSPHRGWDGYTF. CDR3 in DNA: TGCAGTGTTAGCCCCCACAGGGGGTGGGATGGCTACACCTTC.

This clonotype was picked up many times. CDR3 protein: CASSFKVPSGGEQFF. CDR3 sequence (DNA): TGTGCCAGCAGCTTTAAGGTCCCTAGCGGGGGGGAGCAGTTCTTC. The chain uses TRBV7-2 and TRBJ2-1; 11 nucleotides match TRBD2. The CDR3 length is 15 residues. Germline V lookup: CDR1 SGHTA, CDR2 FQGNSA. Trimming at V came to 3 bases and at J to 10 bases, leaving 8 bases not matched to a gene.

This clonotype was seen ten or more times. The chain is built from TRBV11-2 and TRBJ1-2; TRBD1 might be the D (5 bases). Per germline, CDR1 SGHAT and CDR2 FQNNGV. There are 13 residues in the CDR3. The V gene lost 3 bases and the J gene lost 8 bases, with 13 bases spanning the gap. The DNA for the CDR3 is TGTGCCAGCAGCTTGGGCAGGGTGGAAGGCTACACCTTC. This translates into CASSLGRVEGYTF.

Ten or more counts support this clonotype. CDR3 in amino acids: CSAHRAAGGTDTQYF. The DNA for the CDR3 is TGCAGTGCTCATAGGGCCGCTGGAGGCACAGATACGCAGTATTTT. The chain is built from TRBV20-1 and TRBJ2-3; D is ambiguous. CDR1 and CDR2 (germline): DFQATT, SNEGSKA (reference sequence). This CDR3 contains 15 residues. V dropped 5 bases and J dropped 1 base, with 16 bases sitting between them.

This clonotype has a count of ten or more. The rearrangement uses TRBV5-1 and TRBJ1-5; TRBD1 agrees at 10 bases. The germline V gene encodes CDR1 SGHRS and CDR2 YFSETQ. This CDR3 spans 14 amino acids. Losses at the gene ends were 3 bases for V and 6 bases for J; bases not matched to a gene: 3. The CDR3 DNA is TGCGCCAGCAGCTGGGACAGGGGAGGTCAGCCCCAGCATTTT. Translated: CASSWDRGGQPQHF.

This clonotype occurred many times. V is TRBV7-9 and J is TRBJ1-3; no reliable D call. With 4 bases removed from V and 2 bases from J, the gap between germline ends came to 12 bases. The germline gives CDR1 SEHNR, CDR2 FQNEAQ (reference sequence). The CDR3 loop spans 15 amino acids. The CDR3 DNA reads as TGTGCCAGCAGCTCTCAGACACTCACTGGAAACACCATATATTTT. It specifies CASSSQTLTGNTIYF.

This clonotype was seen at least ten times. The chain links TRBV20-1 to TRBJ2-1; D is undetermined. The CDR3 is 17 amino acids. Trimming cost V 3 bases and J 4 bases, with 22 bases left between them. Germline CDR1 reads DFQATT; CDR2 reads SNEGSKA (reference sequence). CDR3 in DNA: TGCAGTGCTAGTCACCCCCGGCACCCGGTCTTGTACAATGAGCAGTTCTTC. Its translation: CSASHPRHPVLYNEQFF.

This clonotype was picked up many times. The chain uses TRBV5-1 and TRBJ2-6; TRBD1 matches 8 bases. Germline V gene data show CDR1 as SGHRS and CDR2 as YFSETQ. With V trimmed by 3 bases and J by 2 bases, 10 bases remained unmatched. The CDR3 is 18 amino acids. The chain's CDR3 is CASSSMGQEVAGANVLTF. Written as DNA, the CDR3 is TGCGCCAGCAGCTCAATGGGACAGGAGGTTGCTGGGGCCAACGTCCTGACTTTC.

In this sample, this clonotype turned up many times. The gene calls are TRBV20-1 and TRBJ2-1; 10 bases agree with TRBD2. Trimming took 5 bases from V and 2 from J; bases not matched to a gene: 3. This CDR3 region has 14 residues. Germline loops: CDR1 DFQATT, CDR2 SNEGSKA (reference sequence). The CDR3 DNA is TGCAGTGCTTCTACTAGCGGGACCTACAATGAGCAGTTCTTC. The encoded protein is CSASTSGTYNEQFF.

This clonotype was recorded at least ten times. The chain links TRBV6-2 or TRBV6-3 to TRBJ2-7, with TRBD1 matching over 8 bases. Per the germline V gene, CDR1 is MNHEY and CDR2 is SVGEGT. The CDR3 spans 13 residues. V trimming: 5 bases; J trimming: 5 bases; junction bases outside the gene matches: 5. The CDR3 reads CASSNGQGHEQYV. As DNA, the CDR3 is TGTGCCAGCAGTAACGGACAGGGCCACGAGCAGTACGTC.

This clonotype has just a few counts. V and J are TRBV20-1 and TRBJ1-1; tentatively, D is TRBD1 (5 bases). The germline V gene has CDR1 DFQATT and CDR2 SNEGSKA (reference sequence). Trimming took off 0 bases at V and 3 bases at J, with 11 bases between the two ends. The CDR3 is 14 amino acids. CDR3 sequence: CSARETREYTEAFF. Written as DNA, the CDR3 is TGCAGTGCTAGAGAAACCAGGGAGTACACTGAAGCTTTCTTT.

This clonotype was found a few times. This chain connects TRBV15 to TRBJ1-1; D may be TRBD1 (5 bases). The CDR3 has 14 residues. Trimming shortened V by 1 base and J by 0 bases, and 6 bases separated the two germline ends. Germline values: CDR1 LNHNV, CDR2 YYDKDF (reference sequence). CDR3: CATSRGQLNTEAFF. CDR3 sequence (DNA): TGTGCCACCAGCAGAGGACAGTTGAACACTGAAGCTTTCTTT.

Ten or more counts support this clonotype. The gene calls are TRBV14 and TRBJ1-3; D not resolved. This CDR3 is 16 amino acids long. In germline, CDR1 is SGHDN, CDR2 FVKESK. V was shortened by 1 base and J by 1 base, with 11 bases between the two germline ends. CDR3 DNA: TGTGCCAGCAGCCAAGCTCCGGGATTTTCTGGAAACACCATATATTTT. Translating it yields CASSQAPGFSGNTIYF.